The present T cell receptor beta chain was sequenced within a study of blood T cell repertoires in COVID-19. Study as a whole: Sample material is recorded as cDNA or gDNA derived from T cells, B-cell-depleted T cells, or PBMCs.

Participants were aged about 18 to 100 years, lived in about two dozen US areas, and enrolled virtually. Recovered status applied to Cohort 3 donors who had two consecutive negative PCRs. It also applied to those with clearance or with symptom resolution. Sequencing used immunoSEQ multiplex PCR; TCRdb keeps in-frame clones, though not all of them. The sample lists some 400,000 clones; over 85% were seen once. This CDR3 is built from 15 residues. V dropped 5 bases and J dropped 4 bases, with 14 bases sitting between them. Germline V gives CDR1 KGHDR, CDR2 SFDVKD. Source material: PBMCs or T cells enriched from blood (not recorded which). V is TRBV24-1 and J is TRBJ1-5, with D possibly matching TRBD1 (6 bases). The receptor was isolated from a woman aged 25-40 years who had recovered from COVID-19. In DNA, the CDR3 is TGTGCCACCAGTGTTCTGGGACAACTAAATCAGCCCCAGCATTTT. Translating gives CATSVLGQLNQPQHF.